This TCR beta chain was identified in a study of STAT5B mutations in CD4+ large granular lymphocyte leukemia. Study details: The CDR3 'QG' motif was associated with a particular HLA allele among healthy donors.

Assay used: immunoSEQ multiplex PCR; TCRdb lists only in-frame clones, some missing. The table includes 20,000 to 25,000 clones, approximately 79% detected once. The CDR3 totals 11 residues. In germline, CDR1 is DFQATT, CDR2 SNEGSKA (reference sequence). Between the trimmed V and J ends, which lost 3 bases and 4 bases, there was a span of 6 bases. The receptor comes from a human donor in good health. Input material: CD4+ T cells from blood buffy coats. The rearrangement links TRBV20-1 to TRBJ1-1, with D unclear. CDR3 protein: CSASKVTEAFF. The CDR3 region has the DNA TGCAGTGCTAGCAAAGTCACTGAAGCTTTCTTT.